Below are 27 T cell receptor beta chains sequenced from a single sample in a study of CD8 T cells in ankylosing spondylitis (dated by TCRdb to about 2017). Libraries were constructed by 5' RACE. The sequencer was an Illumina HiSeq 2500. TCRdb took the public reads, trimmed them with fastp at Q25, ran MiXCR for clone calling and kept in-frame beta chains. Every CDR3 protein is listed once, alongside the most common genes and DNA of its rows. This sample lists 200,000 to 250,000 distinct CDR3 sequences; about 26% were detected once. The top ten hold 6.6% of the sample. The sample consisted of blood, either unsorted or a sorted T cell fraction (not recorded which). All receptors come from a male donor with ankylosing spondylitis or in good health (not recorded which).

The chain uses TRBV4-1 and TRBJ1-3; D is unclear. Trimming cost V 0 bases and J 4 bases, with 4 bases left between them. The CDR3 has 13 residues. Germline loops: CDR1 MGHRA, CDR2 YSYEKL. CDR3 nucleotide sequence: TGCGCCAGCAGCCAAGATTTGGGAAACACCATATATTTT. Its translation is CASSQDLGNTIYF.

The genes are TRBV10-3 and TRBJ1-4; a possible D gene is TRBD1 (6 bases). The germline V gene has CDR1 ENHRY and CDR2 SYGVKD. V was pared by 3 bases and J by 8 bases, with 13 bases between. CDR3 length: 14 amino acids. The CDR3 DNA reads as TGTGCCATCAGTGATGGGGGGGCCCGGGAAAAACTGTTTTTT. This gives the protein CAISDGGAREKLFF.

This clonotype appeared a single time. The J gene is TRBJ2-1, the V gene TRBV6-5, with 7 bases aligning to TRBD2. The CDR3 loop spans 14 amino acids. Losses at the gene ends were 2 bases for V and 8 bases for J; bases not matched to a gene: 6. The germline V gene has CDR1 MNHEY and CDR2 SVGAGI. The CDR3 bases are TGTGCCAGCAGTTACCTTCGAACTAGCGATGAGCAGTTCTTC. It specifies CASSYLRTSDEQFF.

The chain uses TRBV20-1 and TRBJ2-5, with D perhaps TRBD2 (7 bases). V was shortened by 4 bases and J by 2 bases, with 20 bases between the two germline ends. The CDR3 has 16 amino acids. Germline V lookup: CDR1 DFQATT, CDR2 SNEGSKA (reference sequence). The CDR3 region is CSAIGVAGRGQETQYF. The DNA for the CDR3 is TGCAGTGCTATAGGAGTTGCAGGGAGGGGGCAAGAGACCCAGTACTTC.

The chain recombines TRBV7-3 with TRBJ2-3; 7 bases line up with TRBD2. Germline CDR1 and CDR2: SGHTA and FQGTGA. Trimming at V came to 4 bases and at J to 3 bases, leaving 4 bases not matched to a gene. CDR3 length: 14 residues. The CDR3 DNA follows: TGTGCCAGCAGCTCAAGCGGGAAAACAGATACGCAGTATTTT. Residues: CASSSSGKTDTQYF.

The rearrangement uses TRBV7-3 and TRBJ2-7, with D maybe TRBD1 (6 bases). The V end lost 4 bases, the J end lost 0 bases, and 13 bases lay between the germline ends. Per the germline V gene, CDR1 is SGHTA and CDR2 is FQGTGA. CDR3 size: 15 residues. The CDR3, as DNA: TGTGCCAGCAGCTACACGGGACAAGACTCCTACGAGCAGTACTTC. It codes for CASSYTGQDSYEQYF. The variable domain in full, with the rest retrieved from reference TRBV7-3 and TRBJ2-7, is GAGVSQTPSNKVTEKGKYVELRCDPISGHTALYWYRQSLGQGPEFLIYFQGTGAADDSGLPNDRFFAVRPEGSVSTLKIQRTERGDSAVYLCASSYTGQDSYEQYFGPGTRLTVT.

In nucleotides, the CDR3 is TGCGCCAGCAGCTTCCCTCCGCCGACAGGGGTCACCGGGGAGCTGTTTTTT. It specifies CASSFPPPTGVTGELFF. This chain uses TRBV5-1 with TRBJ2-2, with 8 bases fitting TRBD1. Germline CDR1 is SGHRS and CDR2 is YFSETQ. The CDR3 runs to 17 residues. V lost 2 bases and J lost 4; bases outside the gene matches: 10.

Many counts were recorded for this clonotype. V usage is TRBV6-1 and J usage is TRBJ1-5, with a possible D match to TRBD1 (6 bases). CDR3 length: 14 amino acids. Germline CDR1 MNHNS, CDR2 SASEGT. Deletions cut 3 bases from V and 3 bases from J, with 9 bases between. The CDR3 nucleotides read TGTGCCAGCAGTGACAGGGGACCCAATCAGCCCCAGCATTTT. Residues: CASSDRGPNQPQHF.

This clonotype was observed many times. The gene calls are TRBV15 and TRBJ2-2; possibly TRBD2 for D (5 bases). The V end was cut by 1 base, the J end by 0 bases, with 9 bases between. Looked up from germline, CDR1 is LNHNV and CDR2 is YYDKDF (reference sequence). This CDR3 contains 16 residues. CDR3 sequence reads: CATSRVGGPNTGELFF. The CDR3 bases are TGTGCCACCAGCAGAGTCGGCGGGCCGAACACCGGGGAGCTGTTTTTT. The full variable domain, in which reference TRBV15 and TRBJ2-2 provide the parts outside the CDR3, is DAMVIQNPRYQVTQFGKPVTLSCSQTLNHNVMYWYQQKSSQAPKLLFHYYDKDFNNEADTPDNFQSRRPNTSFCFLDIRSPGLGDTAMYLCATSRVGGPNTGELFFGEGSRLTVL.

The chain uses TRBV10-3 and TRBJ2-7; D may be TRBD1 (6 bases). This CDR3 has 13 amino acids. V gave up 0 bases and J gave up 6 bases, with 9 bases separating them. CDR1 is ENHRY, CDR2 SYGVKD, per germline. CDR3 loop: CAISESTGFEQYF. CDR3 bases: TGTGCCATCAGTGAGTCCACAGGGTTCGAGCAGTACTTC.

This chain joins TRBV9 and TRBJ1-1, with no clear D. Trimming took 0 bases from V and 4 from J, leaving 10 bases between them. The CDR3 consists of 14 residues. The germline gives CDR1 SGDLS, CDR2 YYNGEE. The CDR3 sequence: CASSVARWGTEAFF. In DNA form, the CDR3 reads TGTGCCAGCAGCGTAGCGAGGTGGGGCACTGAAGCTTTCTTT. The full variable domain, rest sourced from reference TRBV9 and TRBJ1-1, is DSGVTQTPKHLITATGQRVTLRCSPRSGDLSVYWYQQSLDQGLQFLIQYYNGEERAKGNILERFSAQQFPDLHSELNLSSLELGDSALYFCASSVARWGTEAFFGQGTRLTVV.

Note on this clonotype: A much larger clone differs by one base, so this may be a read error. The chain joins TRBV20-1 to TRBJ1-5; 8 nucleotides align to TRBD1. CDR1 and CDR2 from the germline V gene are DFQATT and SNEGSKA (reference sequence). The length of the CDR3 is 13 residues. The CDR3 here is CSATTGVNRPQHF. The CDR3 DNA reads TGCAGTGCTACGACAGGGGTCAATCGGCCCCAGCATTTT.

This clonotype was seen more than once but under ten times. V and J are TRBV29-1 and TRBJ2-3; the D gene is possibly TRBD1 (6 bases). With 7 bases removed from V and 5 bases from J, the gap between germline ends came to 16 bases. The germline V gene encodes CDR1 SQVTM and CDR2 ANQGSEA. The CDR3 runs 13 residues. The CDR3 loop reads CSAGGQIGDTQYF. Written as DNA, the CDR3 is TGCAGCGCAGGCGGACAGATCGGAGATACGCAGTATTTT.

This clonotype was seen a handful of times. The V gene is TRBV7-9, the J gene TRBJ1-1, with 7 bases aligning to TRBD1. Per the germline V gene, CDR1 is SEHNR and CDR2 is FQNEAQ (reference sequence). V was clipped by 4 bases and J by 0 bases; unmatched bases: 5. CDR3 length equals 15 residues. The CDR3 region has the DNA TGTGCCAGCAGCTCGGACAGGATCATGAACACTGAAGCTTTCTTT. Its protein is CASSSDRIMNTEAFF.

This clonotype was observed a handful of times. V gene TRBV5-6 combines with J gene TRBJ2-7; D unclear. Germline loops: CDR1 SGHDT, CDR2 YYEEEE. Trimming shortened V by 0 bases and J by 2 bases, and 12 bases separated the two germline ends. The CDR3 totals 15 residues. The CDR3 protein is CASSLGFGFPYEQYF. The CDR3 coding sequence is TGTGCCAGCAGCTTGGGGTTCGGGTTCCCCTACGAGCAGTACTTC.

This clonotype has at least ten counts. The chain is built from TRBV27 and TRBJ2-7; D gene ambiguous. From germline, CDR1 is MNHEY and CDR2 SMNVEV (reference sequence). Trimming shortened V by 6 bases and J by 7 bases, and 22 bases separated the two germline ends. CDR3 length: 15 residues. The CDR3 DNA reads as TGTGCCAGCAGACCCCTCCCCTTCGCCTCTGGTGAGCAGTACTTC. Protein sequence: CASRPLPFASGEQYF.

This clonotype has ten or more counts. The chain is built from TRBV27 and TRBJ2-7; 9 bases line up with TRBD1. This CDR3 is 15 amino acids long. V shed 2 bases and J 6 bases; nucleotides not matched to a gene: 8. Germline values: CDR1 MNHEY, CDR2 SMNVEV (reference sequence). This CDR3 reads CASSLAGQGGAEQYF. The CDR3 coding sequence is TGTGCCAGCAGTTTAGCGGGACAGGGAGGGGCCGAGCAGTACTTC.

The chain carries TRBV20-1 and TRBJ2-2; the D is unclear. V dropped 3 bases and J dropped 2 bases, with 7 bases sitting between them. CDR3 length: 13 residues. Germline CDR1 and CDR2: DFQATT and SNEGSKA (reference sequence). The CDR3 nucleotides read TGCAGTGCTAGGGGCGGAAACACCGGGGAGCTGTTTTTT. Amino acids: CSARGGNTGELFF.

V usage is TRBV20-1 and J usage is TRBJ1-6; 11 bases are shared with TRBD1. Trimming took 6 bases from V and 7 from J; bases not matched to a gene: 8. Germline-derived CDR1 and CDR2 are DFQATT and SNEGSKA (reference sequence). This CDR3 has 15 residues. The CDR3 protein is CSAPGGTGGNSPLHF. The CDR3 DNA sequence: TGCAGTGCCCCGGGGGGGACAGGGGGGAATTCACCCCTCCACTTT.

This clonotype was seen ten or more times. V is TRBV5-1 and J is TRBJ2-2; no reliable D call. The CDR3 contains 14 residues. The germline V gene encodes CDR1 SGHRS and CDR2 YFSETQ. The germline V and J ends were trimmed by 4 bases and 7 bases, with 14 bases remaining between them. CDR3 coding DNA: TGCGCCAGCAGCCCCTCGGGTAGTGGCGGGGAGCTGTTTTTT. It is translated as CASSPSGSGGELFF.

This clonotype came up a few times. This rearrangement joins TRBV20-1 to TRBJ2-3; weak D call: TRBD2 (5 bases). Germline CDR1 and CDR2: DFQATT and SNEGSKA (reference sequence). V lost 4 bases and J 1 base, leaving 15 bases between the germline ends. This CDR3 has 15 residues. CDR3 in DNA: TGCAGTGCTAACGGCAAGGGAGAGGGCACAGATACGCAGTATTTT. Its translation: CSANGKGEGTDTQYF.

This clonotype was detected ten times or more. The CDR3 sequence: CSASKQADGYTF. For the CDR3, the DNA is TGCAGTGCTAGTAAACAGGCGGATGGCTACACCTTC. The chain is built from TRBV20-1 and TRBJ1-2; a possible D gene is TRBD1 (5 bases). From germline, CDR1 is DFQATT and CDR2 SNEGSKA (reference sequence). This CDR3 is built from 12 residues. Trimming took off 3 bases at V and 6 bases at J, with 11 bases between the two ends.

Only one count was recorded for this clonotype. V is TRBV15 and J is TRBJ2-3, with 9 bases matching TRBD2. The CDR3 runs to 16 residues. Germline values: CDR1 LNHNV, CDR2 YYDKDF (reference sequence). Trimming at V came to 0 bases and at J to 0 bases, leaving 1 base not matched to a gene. The CDR3 nucleotides are TGTGCCACCAGCAGAGATGGGACTAGCAGCACAGATACGCAGTATTTT. Its translation is CATSRDGTSSTDTQYF.

Ten or more counts support this clonotype. The chain has TRBV10-3 and TRBJ2-2; TRBD2 matches 9 bases. J lost 7 bases, V lost 4 bases, and 4 bases had no gene match. Germline CDR1 is ENHRY and CDR2 is SYGVKD. This CDR3 has 14 amino acids. CDR3 DNA sequence: TGTGCCATCAGTGGGGGACTAGCAGACGGGGAGCTGTTTTTT. Its protein is CAISGGLADGELFF.

This clonotype was seen ten or more times. This sequence joins TRBV6-5 and TRBJ1-1; no clear D gene. This CDR3 spans 14 amino acids. V was pared by 2 bases and J by 6 bases, with 13 bases between. Germline values: CDR1 MNHEY, CDR2 SVGAGI. The CDR3 loop is CASSYARVSAEAFF. For the CDR3, the DNA is TGTGCCAGCAGTTACGCCCGAGTGAGCGCTGAAGCTTTCTTT.

This clonotype was counted ten times or more. The chain recombines TRBV20-1 with TRBJ1-5; D remains unclear. The CDR3 covers 14 residues. Germline-derived CDR1 and CDR2 are DFQATT and SNEGSKA (reference sequence). V lost 0 bases and J 2 bases, leaving 8 bases between the germline ends. CDR3 DNA: TGCAGTGCTAGAGATCGGAGAGGCAATCAGCCCCAGCATTTT. Protein sequence: CSARDRRGNQPQHF.

The chain uses TRBV7-2 and TRBJ2-3, with D hard to call. The germline V and J ends were trimmed by 5 bases and 1 base, with 10 bases remaining between them. CDR1 is SGHTA, CDR2 FQGNSA, per germline. The CDR3 is 14 residues long. The chain's CDR3 is CASSPDGGTDTQYF. The CDR3 nucleotides are TGTGCCAGCAGCCCAGATGGCGGCACAGATACGCAGTATTTT.